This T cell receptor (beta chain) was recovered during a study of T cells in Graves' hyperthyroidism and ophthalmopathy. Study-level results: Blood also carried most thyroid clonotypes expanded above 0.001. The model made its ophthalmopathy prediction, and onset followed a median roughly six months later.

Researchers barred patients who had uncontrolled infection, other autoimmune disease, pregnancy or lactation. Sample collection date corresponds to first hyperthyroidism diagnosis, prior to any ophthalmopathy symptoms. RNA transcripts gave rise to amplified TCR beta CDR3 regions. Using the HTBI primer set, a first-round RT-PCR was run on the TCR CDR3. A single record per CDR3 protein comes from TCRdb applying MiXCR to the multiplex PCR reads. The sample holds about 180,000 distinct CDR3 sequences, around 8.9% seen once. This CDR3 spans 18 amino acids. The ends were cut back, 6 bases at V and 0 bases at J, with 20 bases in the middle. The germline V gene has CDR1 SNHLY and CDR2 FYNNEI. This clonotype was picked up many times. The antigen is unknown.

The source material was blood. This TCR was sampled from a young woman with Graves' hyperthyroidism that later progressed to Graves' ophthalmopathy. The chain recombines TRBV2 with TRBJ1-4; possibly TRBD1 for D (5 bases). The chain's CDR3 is CASRYGGTGIATNEKLFF. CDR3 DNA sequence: TGTGCCAGCAGATACGGAGGAACAGGAATAGCAACTAATGAAAAACTGTTTTTT.